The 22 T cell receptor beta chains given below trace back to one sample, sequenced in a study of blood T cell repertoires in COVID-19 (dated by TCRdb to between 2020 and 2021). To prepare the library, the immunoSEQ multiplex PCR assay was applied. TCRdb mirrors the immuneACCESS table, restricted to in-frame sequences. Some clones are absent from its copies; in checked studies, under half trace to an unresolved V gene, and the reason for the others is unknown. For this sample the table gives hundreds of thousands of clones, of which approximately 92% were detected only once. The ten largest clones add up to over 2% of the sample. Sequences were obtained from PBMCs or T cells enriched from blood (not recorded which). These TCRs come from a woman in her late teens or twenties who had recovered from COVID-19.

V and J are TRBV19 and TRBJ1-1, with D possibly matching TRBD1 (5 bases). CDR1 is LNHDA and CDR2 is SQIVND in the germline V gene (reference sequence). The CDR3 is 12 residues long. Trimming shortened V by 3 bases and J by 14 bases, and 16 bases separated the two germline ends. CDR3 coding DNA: TGTGCCAGTAGTATTGGGGCGGGGGGTAGCTTCTTT. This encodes CASSIGAGGSFF.

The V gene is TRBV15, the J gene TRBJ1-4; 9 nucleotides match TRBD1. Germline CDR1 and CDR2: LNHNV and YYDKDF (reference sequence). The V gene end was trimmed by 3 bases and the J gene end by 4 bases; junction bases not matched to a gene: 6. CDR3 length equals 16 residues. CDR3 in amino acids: CATSRGDRGYNEKLFF. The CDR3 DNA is TGTGCCACCAGCAGGGGTGACAGGGGGTATAATGAAAAACTGTTTTTT.

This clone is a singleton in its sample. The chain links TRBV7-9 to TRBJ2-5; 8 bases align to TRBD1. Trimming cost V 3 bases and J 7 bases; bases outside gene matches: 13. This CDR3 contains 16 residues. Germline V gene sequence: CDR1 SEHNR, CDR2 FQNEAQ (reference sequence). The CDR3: CASSFSLQGEGGTQYF. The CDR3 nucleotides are TGTGCCAGCAGCTTCTCCTTACAGGGGGAAGGGGGGACCCAGTACTTC.

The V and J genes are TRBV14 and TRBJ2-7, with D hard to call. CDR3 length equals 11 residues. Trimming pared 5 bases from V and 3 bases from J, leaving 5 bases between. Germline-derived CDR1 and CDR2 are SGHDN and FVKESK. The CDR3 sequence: CASSAGYEQYF. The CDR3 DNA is TGTGCCAGCAGCGCCGGCTACGAGCAGTACTTC. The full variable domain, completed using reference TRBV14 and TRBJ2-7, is EAGVTQFPSHSVIEKGQTVTLRCDPISGHDNLYWYRRVMGKEIKFLLHFVKESKQDESGMPNNRFLAERTGGTYSTLKVQPAELEDSGVYFCASSAGYEQYFGPGTRLTVT.

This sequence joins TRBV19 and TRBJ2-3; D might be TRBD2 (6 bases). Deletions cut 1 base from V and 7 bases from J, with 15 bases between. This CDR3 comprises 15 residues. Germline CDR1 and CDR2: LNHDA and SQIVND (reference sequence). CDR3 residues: CASSIAGGRTYTQYF. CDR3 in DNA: TGTGCCAGTAGTATAGCCGGGGGAAGGACATATACGCAGTATTTT.

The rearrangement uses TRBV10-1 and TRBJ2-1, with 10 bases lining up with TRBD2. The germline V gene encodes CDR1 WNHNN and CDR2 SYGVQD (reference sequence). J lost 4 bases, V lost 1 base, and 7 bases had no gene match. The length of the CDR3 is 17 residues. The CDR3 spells CASSEWPSGGLYNEQFF. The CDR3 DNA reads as TGCGCCAGCAGTGAGTGGCCTAGCGGGGGCCTGTACAATGAGCAGTTCTTC.

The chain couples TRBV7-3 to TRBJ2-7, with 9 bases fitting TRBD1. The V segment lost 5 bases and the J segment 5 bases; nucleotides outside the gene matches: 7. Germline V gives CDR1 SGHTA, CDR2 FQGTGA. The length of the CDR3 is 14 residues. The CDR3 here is CASSPRQGVHEQYF. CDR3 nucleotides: TGTGCCAGCAGCCCCAGACAGGGGGTGCACGAGCAGTACTTC.

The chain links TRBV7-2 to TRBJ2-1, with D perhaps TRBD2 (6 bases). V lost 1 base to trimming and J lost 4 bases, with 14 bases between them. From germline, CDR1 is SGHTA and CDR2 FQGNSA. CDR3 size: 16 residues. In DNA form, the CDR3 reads TGTGCCAGCAGCTTAGACGCGGGACTCAAATACAATGAGCAGTTCTTC. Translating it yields CASSLDAGLKYNEQFF. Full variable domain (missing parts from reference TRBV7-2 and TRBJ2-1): GAGVSQSPSNKVTEKGKDVELRCDPISGHTALYWYRQSLGQGLEFLIYFQGNSAPDKSGLPSDRFSAERTGGSVSTLTIQRTQQEDSAVYLCASSLDAGLKYNEQFFGPGTRLTVL.

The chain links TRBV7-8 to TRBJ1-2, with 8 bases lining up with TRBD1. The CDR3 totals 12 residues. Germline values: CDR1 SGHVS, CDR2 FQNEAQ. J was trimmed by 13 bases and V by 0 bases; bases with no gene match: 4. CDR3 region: CASSLANGQGTF. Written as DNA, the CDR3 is TGTGCCAGCAGCTTAGCTAATGGACAGGGCACCTTC.

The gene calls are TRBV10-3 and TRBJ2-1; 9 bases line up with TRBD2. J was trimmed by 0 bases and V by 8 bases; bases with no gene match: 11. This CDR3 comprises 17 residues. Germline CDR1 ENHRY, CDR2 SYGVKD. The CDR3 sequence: CAIRNSGGPSSYNEQFF. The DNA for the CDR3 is TGTGCCATCCGGAATAGCGGGGGCCCCAGCTCCTACAATGAGCAGTTCTTC.

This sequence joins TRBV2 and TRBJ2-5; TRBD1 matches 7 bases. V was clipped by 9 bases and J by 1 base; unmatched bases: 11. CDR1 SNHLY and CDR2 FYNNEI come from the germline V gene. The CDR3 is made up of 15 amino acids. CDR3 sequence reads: CASRRTGPPQETQYF. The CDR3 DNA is TGTGCCAGTCGAAGGACAGGTCCCCCCCAAGAGACCCAGTACTTC.

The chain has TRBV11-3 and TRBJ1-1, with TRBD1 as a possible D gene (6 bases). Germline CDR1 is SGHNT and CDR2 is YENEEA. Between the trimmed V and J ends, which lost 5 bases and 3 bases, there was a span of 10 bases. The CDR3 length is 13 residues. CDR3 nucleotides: TGTGCCAGCAGCATCCGGACAGACACTGAAGCTTTCTTT. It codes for CASSIRTDTEAFF.

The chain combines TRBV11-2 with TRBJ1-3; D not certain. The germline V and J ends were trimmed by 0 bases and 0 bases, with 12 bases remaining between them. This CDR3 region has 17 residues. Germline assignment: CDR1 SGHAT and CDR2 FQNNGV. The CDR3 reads CASSLDSGLLSGNTIYF. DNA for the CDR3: TGTGCCAGCAGCTTAGATTCTGGGCTCCTCTCTGGAAACACCATATATTTT.

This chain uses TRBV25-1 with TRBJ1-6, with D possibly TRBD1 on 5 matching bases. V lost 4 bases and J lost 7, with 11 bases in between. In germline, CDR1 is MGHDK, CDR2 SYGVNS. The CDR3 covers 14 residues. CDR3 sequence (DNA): TGTGCCAGCAGTGGCACAGGTAAAAATTCACCCCTCCACTTT. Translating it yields CASSGTGKNSPLHF.

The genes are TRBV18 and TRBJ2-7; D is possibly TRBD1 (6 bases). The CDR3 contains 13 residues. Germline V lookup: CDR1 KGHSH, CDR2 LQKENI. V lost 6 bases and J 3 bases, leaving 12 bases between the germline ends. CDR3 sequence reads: CASSNKGGYEQYF. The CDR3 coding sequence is TGTGCCAGCTCCAATAAAGGGGGCTACGAGCAGTACTTC.

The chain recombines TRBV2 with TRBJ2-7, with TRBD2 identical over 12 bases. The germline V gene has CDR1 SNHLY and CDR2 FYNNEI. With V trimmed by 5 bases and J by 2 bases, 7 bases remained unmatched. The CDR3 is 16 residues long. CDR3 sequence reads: CASSPGLAGRTYEQYF. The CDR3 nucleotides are TGTGCCAGCAGTCCCGGACTAGCGGGGAGGACCTACGAGCAGTACTTC.

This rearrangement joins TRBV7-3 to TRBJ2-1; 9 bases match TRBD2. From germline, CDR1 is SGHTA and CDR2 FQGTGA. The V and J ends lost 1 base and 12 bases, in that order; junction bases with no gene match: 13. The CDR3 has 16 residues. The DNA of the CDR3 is TGTGCCAGCAGCTTAAGTCCGGGACTAGCCATGCCTCCGCAGTTCTTC. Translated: CASSLSPGLAMPPQFF.

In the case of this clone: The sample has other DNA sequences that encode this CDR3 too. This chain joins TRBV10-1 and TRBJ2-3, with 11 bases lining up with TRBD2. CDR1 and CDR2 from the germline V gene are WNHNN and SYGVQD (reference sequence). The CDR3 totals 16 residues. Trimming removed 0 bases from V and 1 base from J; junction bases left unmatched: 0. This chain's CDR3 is CASSESTSGGTDTQYF. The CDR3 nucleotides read TGCGCCAGCAGTGAGTCGACTAGCGGGGGCACAGATACGCAGTATTTT.

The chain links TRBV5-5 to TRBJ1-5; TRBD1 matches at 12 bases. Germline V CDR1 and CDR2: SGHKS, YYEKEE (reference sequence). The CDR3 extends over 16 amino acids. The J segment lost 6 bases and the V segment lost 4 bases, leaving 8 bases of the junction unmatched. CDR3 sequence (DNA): TGTGCCAGCAGCACCGGGACAGGGGGCGAGAGTCAGCCCCAGCATTTT. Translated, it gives CASSTGTGGESQPQHF.

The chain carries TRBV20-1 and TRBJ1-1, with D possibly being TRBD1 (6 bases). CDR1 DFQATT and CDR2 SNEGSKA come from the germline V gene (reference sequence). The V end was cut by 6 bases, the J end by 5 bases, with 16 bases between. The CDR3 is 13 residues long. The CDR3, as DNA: TGCAGTGCGAGTAGGGGGGGTAGGACTGAAGCTTTCTTT. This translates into CSASRGGRTEAFF.

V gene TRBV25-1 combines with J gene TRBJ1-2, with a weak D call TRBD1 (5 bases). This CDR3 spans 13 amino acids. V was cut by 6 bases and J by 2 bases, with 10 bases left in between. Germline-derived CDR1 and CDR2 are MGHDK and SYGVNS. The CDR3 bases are TGTGCCAGCAGGCCCGGGGGAAACTATGGCTACACCTTC. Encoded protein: CASRPGGNYGYTF.

The CDR3 protein is CASSYPGLAGAKQFF. The CDR3, as DNA: TGTGCCAGCAGTTACCCGGGACTAGCGGGGGCCAAGCAGTTCTTC. The chain uses TRBV6-5 and TRBJ2-1; TRBD2 matches 14 bases. This CDR3 region has 15 residues. V lost 2 bases, J lost 11 bases, and 5 bases stayed unmatched. The V gene's germline CDR1 is MNHEY and CDR2 SVGAGI.